This TCR beta chain originates from a study of cytomegalovirus exposure and HLA in healthy donors. Broader study findings: Later on, a genetic analysis was performed. It linked a missense variant in DCLRE1C with V- and J-gene trimming of TCR beta.

Unmatched junction bases numbered 1, after V lost 7 bases and J lost 4 bases. This CDR3 contains 13 residues. In germline, CDR1 is SNHLY, CDR2 FYNNEI. The PCR contained 60 Vbeta and 13 Jbeta primers. TCRdb's table, derived via immunoSEQ multiplex PCR, lists solely in-frame clones and lacks some. The sample lists about 150,000 clones; approximately 82% were seen once. In the case of this clone: The antigen is undetermined.

The genes are TRBV2 and TRBJ2-3; TRBD1 agrees at 11 bases. This clonotype was sampled from a woman aged 50 to 60 in good health and CMV-seropositive. Sequenced sample: PBMCs. CDR3 loop: CASKGQGADTQYF. CDR3 bases: TGTGCCAGCAAGGGACAGGGGGCAGATACGCAGTATTTT.